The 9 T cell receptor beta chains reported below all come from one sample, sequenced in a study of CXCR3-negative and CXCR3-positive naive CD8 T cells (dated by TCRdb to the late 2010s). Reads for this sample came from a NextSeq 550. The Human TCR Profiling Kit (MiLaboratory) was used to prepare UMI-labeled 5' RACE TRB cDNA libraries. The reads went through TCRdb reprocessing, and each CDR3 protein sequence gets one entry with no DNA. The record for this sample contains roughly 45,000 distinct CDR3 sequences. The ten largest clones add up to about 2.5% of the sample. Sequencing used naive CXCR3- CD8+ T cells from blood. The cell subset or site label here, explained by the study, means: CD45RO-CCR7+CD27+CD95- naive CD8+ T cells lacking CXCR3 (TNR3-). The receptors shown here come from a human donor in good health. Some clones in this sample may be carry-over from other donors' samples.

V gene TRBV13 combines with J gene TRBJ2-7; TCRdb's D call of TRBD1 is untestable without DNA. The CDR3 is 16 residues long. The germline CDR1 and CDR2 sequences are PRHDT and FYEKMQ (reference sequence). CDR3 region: CASSPRPPGKPYEQYF.

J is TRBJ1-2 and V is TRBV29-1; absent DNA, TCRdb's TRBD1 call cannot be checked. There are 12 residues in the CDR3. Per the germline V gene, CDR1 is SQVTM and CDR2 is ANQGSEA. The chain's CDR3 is CSGLTGLGGYTF.

The CDR3: CASSLVASNTGELFF. The chain employs TRBV27 and TRBJ2-2. This CDR3 is built from 15 residues. CDR1 and CDR2 from the germline V gene are MNHEY and SMNVEV (reference sequence).

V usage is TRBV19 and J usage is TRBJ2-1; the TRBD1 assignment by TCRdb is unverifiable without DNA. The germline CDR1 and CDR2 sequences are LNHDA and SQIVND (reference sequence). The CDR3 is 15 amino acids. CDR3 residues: CASSRQVDPYNEQFF.

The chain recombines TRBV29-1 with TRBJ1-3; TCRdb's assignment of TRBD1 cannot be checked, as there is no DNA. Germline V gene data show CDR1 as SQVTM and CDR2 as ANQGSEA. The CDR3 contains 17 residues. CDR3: CSVLLRDSISSGNTIYF.

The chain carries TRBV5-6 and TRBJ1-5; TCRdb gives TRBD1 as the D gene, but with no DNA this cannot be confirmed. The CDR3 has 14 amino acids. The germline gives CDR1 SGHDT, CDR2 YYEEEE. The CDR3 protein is CASSLGGYDEPQHF.

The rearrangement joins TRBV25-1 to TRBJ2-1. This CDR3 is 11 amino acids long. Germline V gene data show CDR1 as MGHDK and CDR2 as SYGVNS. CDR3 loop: CASSYSFEQFF. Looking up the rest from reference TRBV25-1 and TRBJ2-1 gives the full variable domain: EADIYQTPRYLVIGTGKKITLECSQTMGHDKMYWYQQDPGMELHLIHYSYGVNSTEKGDLSSESTVSRIRTEHFPLTLESARPSHTSQYLCASSYSFEQFFGPGTRLTVL.

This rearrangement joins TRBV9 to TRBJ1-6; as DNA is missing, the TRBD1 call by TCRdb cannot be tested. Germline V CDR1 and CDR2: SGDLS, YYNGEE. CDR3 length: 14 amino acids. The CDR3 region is CASSDRGYNSPLHF.

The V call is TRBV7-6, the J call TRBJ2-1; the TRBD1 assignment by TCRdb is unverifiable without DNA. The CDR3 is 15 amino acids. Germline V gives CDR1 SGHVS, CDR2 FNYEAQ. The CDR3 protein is CASSSWDRSYNEQFF.